This TCR beta chain was recorded in a study of regulatory T cells in long-lasting Graves disease. General study findings and limits: Since the sample size was small, accuracy may have been reduced. Thyroid tissue went unstudied; only peripheral blood was examined. TRBV28, TRBJ1-2 and TRBJ2-5 were favored in persistent disease.

Time point specified: persistent/refractory GD, antithyroid drugs over 5 years with positive TRAb. With RNA extracted from PBMCs as input, the TCR library was made. A remark on this clonotype: Its antigen is undetermined. Germline and junction disagree at one end, which may indicate a read error.

Construction of TCR beta libraries relied on iRepertoire HTBI primers and on Arm-PCR targeting CDR3 regions. TCRdb reprocessed the multiplex PCR reads via MiXCR and lists one record per CDR3 protein. The sample carries hundreds of thousands of distinct CDR3 sequences, less than 25% recorded once. Germline V gives CDR1 SEHNR, CDR2 FQNEAQ (reference sequence). The CDR3 sequence is 13 residues long. This receptor was identified in a female donor with Graves disease. The rearrangement links TRBV7-9 to TRBJ2-7, with 14 bases fitting TRBD2. The specimen was peripheral blood mononuclear cells (PBMCs), collected when the disease was refractory, from a patient treated with antithyroid drugs. The CDR3 nucleotides are TGTGCCAGCAGCCCTAGACTAGCGGGAGGGTTAGACTTC. Its protein is CASSPRLAGGLDF.